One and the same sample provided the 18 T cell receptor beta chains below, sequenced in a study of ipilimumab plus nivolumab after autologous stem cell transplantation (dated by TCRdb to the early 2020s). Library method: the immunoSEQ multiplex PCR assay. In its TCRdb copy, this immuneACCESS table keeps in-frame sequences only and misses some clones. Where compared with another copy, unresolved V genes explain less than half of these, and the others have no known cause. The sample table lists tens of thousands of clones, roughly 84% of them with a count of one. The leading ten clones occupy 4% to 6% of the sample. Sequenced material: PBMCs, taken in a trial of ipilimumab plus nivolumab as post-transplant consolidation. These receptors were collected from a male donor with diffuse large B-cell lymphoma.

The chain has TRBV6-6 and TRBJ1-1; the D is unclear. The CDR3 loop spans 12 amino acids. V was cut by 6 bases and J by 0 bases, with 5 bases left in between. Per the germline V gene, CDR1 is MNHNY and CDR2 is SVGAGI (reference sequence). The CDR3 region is CASSAMNTEAFF. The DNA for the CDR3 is TGTGCCAGCAGCGCCATGAACACTGAAGCTTTCTTT.

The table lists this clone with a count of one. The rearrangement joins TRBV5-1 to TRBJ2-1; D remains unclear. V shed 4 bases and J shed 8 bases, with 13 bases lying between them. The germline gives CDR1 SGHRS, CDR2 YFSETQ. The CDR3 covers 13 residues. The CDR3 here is CASSGTTPDEQFF. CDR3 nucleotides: TGCGCCAGCAGCGGAACCACCCCCGATGAGCAGTTCTTC. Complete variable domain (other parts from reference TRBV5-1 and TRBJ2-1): KAGVTQTPRYLIKTRGQQVTLSCSPISGHRSVSWYQQTPGQGLQFLFEYFSETQRNKGNFPGRFSGRQFSNSRSEMNVSTLELGDSALYLCASSGTTPDEQFFGPGTRLTVL.

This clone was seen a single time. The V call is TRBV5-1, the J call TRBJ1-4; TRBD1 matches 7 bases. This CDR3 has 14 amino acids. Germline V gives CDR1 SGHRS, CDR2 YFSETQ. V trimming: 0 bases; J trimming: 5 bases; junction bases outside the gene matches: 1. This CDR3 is CASSLGRGNEKLFF. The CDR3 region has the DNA TGCGCCAGCAGCTTGGGCAGGGGGAATGAAAAACTGTTTTTT.

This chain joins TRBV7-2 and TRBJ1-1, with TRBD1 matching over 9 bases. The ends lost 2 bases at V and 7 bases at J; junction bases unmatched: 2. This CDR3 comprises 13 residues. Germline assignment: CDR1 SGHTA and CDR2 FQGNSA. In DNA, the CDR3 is TGTGCCAGCAGCTTACGGGACAGGGTTGAAGCTTTCTTT. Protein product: CASSLRDRVEAFF.

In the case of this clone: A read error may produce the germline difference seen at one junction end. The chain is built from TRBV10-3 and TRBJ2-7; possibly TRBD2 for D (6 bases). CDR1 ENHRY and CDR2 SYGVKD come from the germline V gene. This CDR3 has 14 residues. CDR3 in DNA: TGTGCCACCAGTGGGGACTGGGTTCCCTACGAGCAGTACTTC. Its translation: CATSGDWVPYEQYF.

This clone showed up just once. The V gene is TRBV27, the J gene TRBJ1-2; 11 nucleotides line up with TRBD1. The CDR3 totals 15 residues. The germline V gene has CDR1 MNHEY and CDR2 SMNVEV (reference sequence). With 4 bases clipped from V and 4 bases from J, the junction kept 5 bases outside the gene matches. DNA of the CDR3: TGTGCCAGCAGTTGGGGACAGGGGGATCCCTATGGCTACACCTTC. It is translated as CASSWGQGDPYGYTF.

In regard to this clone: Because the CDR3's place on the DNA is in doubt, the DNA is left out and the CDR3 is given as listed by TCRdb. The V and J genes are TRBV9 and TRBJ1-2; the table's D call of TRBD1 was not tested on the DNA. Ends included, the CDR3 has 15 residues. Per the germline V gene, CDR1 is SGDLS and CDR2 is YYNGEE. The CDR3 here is CASSVAGGTVVFPTF.

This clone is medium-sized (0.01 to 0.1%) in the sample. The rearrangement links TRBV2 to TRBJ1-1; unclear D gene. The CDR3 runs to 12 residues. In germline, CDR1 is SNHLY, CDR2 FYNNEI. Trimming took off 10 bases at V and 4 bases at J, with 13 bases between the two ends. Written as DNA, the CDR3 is TGTGCCACGAATCCCCGGGGCACTGAAGCTTTCTTT. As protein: CATNPRGTEAFF.

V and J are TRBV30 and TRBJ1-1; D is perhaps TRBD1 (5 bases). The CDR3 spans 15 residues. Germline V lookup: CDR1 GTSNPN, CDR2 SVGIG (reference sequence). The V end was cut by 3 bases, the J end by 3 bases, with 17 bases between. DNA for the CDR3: TGTGCCTGGAGGAGTACGGGACGTCAGCACACTGAAGCTTTCTTT. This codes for CAWRSTGRQHTEAFF.

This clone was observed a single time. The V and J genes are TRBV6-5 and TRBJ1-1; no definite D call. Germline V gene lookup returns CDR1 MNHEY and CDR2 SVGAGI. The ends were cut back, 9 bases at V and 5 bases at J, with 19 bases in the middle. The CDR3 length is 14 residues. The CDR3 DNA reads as TGTGCCAGTCAAGGAGGTAGGGTAGGGACTGAAGCTTTCTTT. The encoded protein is CASQGGRVGTEAFF.

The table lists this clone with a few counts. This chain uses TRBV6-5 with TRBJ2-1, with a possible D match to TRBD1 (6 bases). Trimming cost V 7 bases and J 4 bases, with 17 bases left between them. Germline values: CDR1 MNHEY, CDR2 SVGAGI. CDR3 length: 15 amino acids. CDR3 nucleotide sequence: TGTGCCAGCACCCGGGCAACAGGGCGGTACAATGAGCAGTTCTTC. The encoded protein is CASTRATGRYNEQFF.

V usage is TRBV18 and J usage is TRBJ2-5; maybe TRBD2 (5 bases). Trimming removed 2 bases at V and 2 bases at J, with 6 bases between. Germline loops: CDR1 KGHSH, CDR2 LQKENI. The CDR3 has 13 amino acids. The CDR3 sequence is CASSPSGQETQYF. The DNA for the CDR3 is TGTGCCAGCTCACCAAGCGGACAAGAGACCCAGTACTTC.

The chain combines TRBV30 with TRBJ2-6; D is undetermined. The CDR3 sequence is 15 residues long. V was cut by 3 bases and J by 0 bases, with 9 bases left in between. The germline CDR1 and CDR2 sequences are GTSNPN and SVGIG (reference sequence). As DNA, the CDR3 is TGTGCCTGGAGGGTACGCGACTCTGGGGCCAACGTCCTGACTTTC. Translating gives CAWRVRDSGANVLTF.

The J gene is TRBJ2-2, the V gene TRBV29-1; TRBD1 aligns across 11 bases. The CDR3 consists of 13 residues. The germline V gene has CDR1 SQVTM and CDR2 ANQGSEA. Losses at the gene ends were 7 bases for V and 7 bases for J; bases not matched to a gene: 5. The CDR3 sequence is CSGAGQGVGELFF. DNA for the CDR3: TGCAGCGGCGCGGGACAGGGGGTCGGGGAGCTGTTTTTT.

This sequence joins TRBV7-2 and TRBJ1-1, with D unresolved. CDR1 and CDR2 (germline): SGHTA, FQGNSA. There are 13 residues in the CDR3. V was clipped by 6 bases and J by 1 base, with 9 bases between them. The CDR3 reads CASRTLRNTEAFF. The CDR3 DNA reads TGTGCCAGCAGGACACTTCGGAACACTGAAGCTTTCTTT. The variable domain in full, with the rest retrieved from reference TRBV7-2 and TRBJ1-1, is GAGVSQSPSNKVTEKGKDVELRCDPISGHTALYWYRQSLGQGLEFLIYFQGNSAPDKSGLPSDRFSAERTGGSVSTLTIQRTQQEDSAVYLCASRTLRNTEAFFGQGTRLTVV.

The CDR3 region has the DNA TGTGCCAGTGAGGTCCGACAGGGTCTCTCAGCTTTCTTT. Amino acid sequence: CASEVRQGLSAFF. J is TRBJ1-1 and V is TRBV7-9; the match to TRBD1 covers 7 bases. Germline assignment: CDR1 SEHNR and CDR2 FQNEAQ (reference sequence). The ends lost 9 bases at V and 10 bases at J; junction bases unmatched: 14. CDR3 length equals 13 residues.

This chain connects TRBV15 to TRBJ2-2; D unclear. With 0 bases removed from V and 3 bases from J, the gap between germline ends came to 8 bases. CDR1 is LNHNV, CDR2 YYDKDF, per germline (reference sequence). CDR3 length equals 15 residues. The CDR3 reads CATSRDRTDTGELFF. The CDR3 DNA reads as TGTGCCACCAGCAGAGATAGAACCGACACCGGGGAGCTGTTTTTT.

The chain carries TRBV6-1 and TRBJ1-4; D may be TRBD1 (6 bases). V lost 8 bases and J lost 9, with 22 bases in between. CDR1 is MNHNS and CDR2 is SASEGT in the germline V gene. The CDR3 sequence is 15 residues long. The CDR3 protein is CASRGGGLREQKLFF. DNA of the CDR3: TGTGCCAGCCGGGGAGGGGGACTTCGGGAGCAAAAACTGTTTTTT.